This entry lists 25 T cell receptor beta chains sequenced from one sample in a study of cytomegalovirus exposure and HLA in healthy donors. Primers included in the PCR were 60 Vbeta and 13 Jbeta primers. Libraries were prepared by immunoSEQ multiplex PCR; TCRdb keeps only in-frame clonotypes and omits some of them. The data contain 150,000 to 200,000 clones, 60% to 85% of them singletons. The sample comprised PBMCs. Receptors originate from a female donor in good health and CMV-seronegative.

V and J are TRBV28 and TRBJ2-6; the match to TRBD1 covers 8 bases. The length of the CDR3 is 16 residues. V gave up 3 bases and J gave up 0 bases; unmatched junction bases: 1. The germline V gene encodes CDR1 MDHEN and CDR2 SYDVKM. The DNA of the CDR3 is TGTGCCAGCAGTTTGGGACAGGTCTCTGGGGCCAACGTCCTGACTTTC. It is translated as CASSLGQVSGANVLTF.

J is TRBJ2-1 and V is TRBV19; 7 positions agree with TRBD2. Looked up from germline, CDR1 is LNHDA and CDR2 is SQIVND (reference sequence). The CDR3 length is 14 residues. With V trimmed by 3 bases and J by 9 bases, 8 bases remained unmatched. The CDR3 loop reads CASSIEGGRAEQFF. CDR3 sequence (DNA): TGTGCCAGTAGTATTGAGGGAGGGCGCGCTGAGCAGTTCTTC.

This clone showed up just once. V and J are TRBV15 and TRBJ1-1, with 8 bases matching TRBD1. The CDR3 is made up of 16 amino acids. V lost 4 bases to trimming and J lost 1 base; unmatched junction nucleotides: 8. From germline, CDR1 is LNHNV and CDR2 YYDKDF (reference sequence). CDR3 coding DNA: TGTGCCACCAGCACTACAGGGGGGACGTGGAACACTGAAGCTTTCTTT. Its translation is CATSTTGGTWNTEAFF.

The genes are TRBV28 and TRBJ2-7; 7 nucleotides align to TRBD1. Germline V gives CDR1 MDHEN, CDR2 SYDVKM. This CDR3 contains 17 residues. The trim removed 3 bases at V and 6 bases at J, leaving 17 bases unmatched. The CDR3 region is CASSFQTKGAQRGEQYF. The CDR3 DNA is TGTGCCAGCAGTTTTCAGACGAAGGGGGCGCAGAGGGGCGAGCAGTACTTC.

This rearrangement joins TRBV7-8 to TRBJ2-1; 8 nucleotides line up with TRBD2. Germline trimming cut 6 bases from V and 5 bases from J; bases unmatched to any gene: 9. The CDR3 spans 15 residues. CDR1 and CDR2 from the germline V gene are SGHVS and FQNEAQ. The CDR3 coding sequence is TGTGCCAGCAGTCGCCCGGGACTAGGGGACAATGAGCAGTTCTTC. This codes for CASSRPGLGDNEQFF.

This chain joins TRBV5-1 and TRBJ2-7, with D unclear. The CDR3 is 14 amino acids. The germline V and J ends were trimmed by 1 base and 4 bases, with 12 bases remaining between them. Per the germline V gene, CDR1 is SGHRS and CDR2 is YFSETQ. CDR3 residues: CASSLNGFGYEQYF. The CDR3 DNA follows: TGCGCCAGCAGCTTGAACGGGTTTGGGTACGAGCAGTACTTC. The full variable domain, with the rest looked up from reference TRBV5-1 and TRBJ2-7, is KAGVTQTPRYLIKTRGQQVTLSCSPISGHRSVSWYQQTPGQGLQFLFEYFSETQRNKGNFPGRFSGRQFSNSRSEMNVSTLELGDSALYLCASSLNGFGYEQYFGPGTRLTVT.

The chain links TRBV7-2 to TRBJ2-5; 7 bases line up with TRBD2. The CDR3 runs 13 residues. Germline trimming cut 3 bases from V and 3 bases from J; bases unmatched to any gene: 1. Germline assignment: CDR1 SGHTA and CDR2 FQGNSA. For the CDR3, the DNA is TGTGCCAGCAGCTTCGCGGGGGAAGAGACCCAGTACTTC. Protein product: CASSFAGEETQYF.

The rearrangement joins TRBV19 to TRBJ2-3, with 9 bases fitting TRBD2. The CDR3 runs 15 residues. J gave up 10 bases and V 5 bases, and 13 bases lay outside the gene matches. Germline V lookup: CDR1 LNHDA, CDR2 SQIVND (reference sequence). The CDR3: CASSFGLRGGEAQYF. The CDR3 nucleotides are TGTGCCAGTAGTTTCGGACTGCGGGGGGGAGAGGCGCAGTATTTT.

The CDR3 DNA follows: TGTGCCAGCTCACCACCGGCAGGGGGCACTGAAGCTTTCTTT. It translates to CASSPPAGGTEAFF. The rearrangement joins TRBV18 to TRBJ1-1; 7 positions match TRBD1. This CDR3 contains 14 residues. Germline CDR1 KGHSH, CDR2 LQKENI. The junction had 2 bases not matched to a gene; V was cut back by 0 bases and J by 4 bases.

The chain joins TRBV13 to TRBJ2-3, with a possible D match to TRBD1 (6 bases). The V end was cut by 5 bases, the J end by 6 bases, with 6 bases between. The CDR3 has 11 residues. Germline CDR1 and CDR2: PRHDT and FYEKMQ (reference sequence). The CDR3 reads CASSQGDTQYF. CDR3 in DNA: TGTGCCAGCAGCCAGGGGGATACGCAGTATTTT. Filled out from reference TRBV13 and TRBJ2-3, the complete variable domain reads AAGVIQSPRHLIKEKRETATLKCYPIPRHDTVYWYQQGPGQDPQFLISFYEKMQSDKGSIPDRFSAQQFSDYHSELNMSSLELGDSALYFCASSQGDTQYFGPGTRLTVL.

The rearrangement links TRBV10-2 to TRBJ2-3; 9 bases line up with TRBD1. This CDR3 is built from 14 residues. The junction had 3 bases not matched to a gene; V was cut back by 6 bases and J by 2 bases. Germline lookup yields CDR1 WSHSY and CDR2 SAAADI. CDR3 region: CASRQGAHTDTQYF. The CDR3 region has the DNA TGCGCCAGCAGACAGGGGGCGCACACAGATACGCAGTATTTT.

The CDR3: CASSLWQRDQPQHF. DNA for the CDR3: TGTGCCAGCAGCTTATGGCAGCGAGATCAGCCCCAGCATTTT. The chain employs TRBV7-2 and TRBJ1-5, with unresolved D. CDR3 size: 14 residues. Germline loops: CDR1 SGHTA, CDR2 FQGNSA. The V and J ends lost 2 bases and 5 bases respectively, with 10 bases between them. The full variable domain, with the rest looked up from reference TRBV7-2 and TRBJ1-5, is GAGVSQSPSNKVTEKGKDVELRCDPISGHTALYWYRQSLGQGLEFLIYFQGNSAPDKSGLPSDRFSAERTGGSVSTLTIQRTQQEDSAVYLCASSLWQRDQPQHFGDGTRLSIL.

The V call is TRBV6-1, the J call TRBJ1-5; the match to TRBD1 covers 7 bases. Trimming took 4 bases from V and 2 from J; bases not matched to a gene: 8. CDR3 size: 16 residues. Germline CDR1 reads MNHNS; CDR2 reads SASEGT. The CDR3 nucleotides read TGTGCCAGCAGTGTTATGACAGGGATCCGCAATCAGCCCCAGCATTTT. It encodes CASSVMTGIRNQPQHF.

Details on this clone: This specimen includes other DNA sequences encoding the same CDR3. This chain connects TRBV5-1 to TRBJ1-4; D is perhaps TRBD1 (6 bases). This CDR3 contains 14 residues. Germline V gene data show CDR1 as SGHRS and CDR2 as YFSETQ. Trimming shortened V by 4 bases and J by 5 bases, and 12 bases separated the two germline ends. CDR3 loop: CASSQGLGNEKLFF. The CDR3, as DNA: TGCGCCAGCAGCCAGGGGCTGGGCAATGAAAAACTGTTTTTT. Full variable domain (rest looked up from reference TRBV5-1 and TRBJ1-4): KAGVTQTPRYLIKTRGQQVTLSCSPISGHRSVSWYQQTPGQGLQFLFEYFSETQRNKGNFPGRFSGRQFSNSRSEMNVSTLELGDSALYLCASSQGLGNEKLFFGSGTQLSVL.

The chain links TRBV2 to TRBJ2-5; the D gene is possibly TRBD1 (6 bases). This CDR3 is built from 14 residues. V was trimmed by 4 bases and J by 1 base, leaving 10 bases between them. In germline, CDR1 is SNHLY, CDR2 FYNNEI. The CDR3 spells CASSATGPQETQYF. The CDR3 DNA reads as TGTGCCAGCAGTGCGACAGGCCCCCAAGAGACCCAGTACTTC.

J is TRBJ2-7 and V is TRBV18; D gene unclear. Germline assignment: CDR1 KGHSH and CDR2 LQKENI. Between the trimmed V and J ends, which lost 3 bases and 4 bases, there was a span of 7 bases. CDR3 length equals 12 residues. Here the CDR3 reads CASSPPGYEQYF. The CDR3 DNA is TGTGCCAGCTCACCCCCCGGTTACGAGCAGTACTTC.

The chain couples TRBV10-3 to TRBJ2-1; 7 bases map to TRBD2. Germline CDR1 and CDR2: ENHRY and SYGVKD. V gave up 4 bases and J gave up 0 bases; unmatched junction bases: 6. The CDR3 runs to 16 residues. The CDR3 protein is CAISGSSGVSYNEQFF. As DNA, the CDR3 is TGTGCCATCAGTGGATCCAGCGGGGTCTCCTACAATGAGCAGTTCTTC.

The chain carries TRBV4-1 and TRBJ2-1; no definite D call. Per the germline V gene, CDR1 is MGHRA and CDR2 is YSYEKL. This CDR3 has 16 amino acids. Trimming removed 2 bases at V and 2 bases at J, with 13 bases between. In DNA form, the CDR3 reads TGCGCCAGCAGCCAAATAGACTCCAAGGCCTACAATGAGCAGTTCTTC. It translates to CASSQIDSKAYNEQFF.

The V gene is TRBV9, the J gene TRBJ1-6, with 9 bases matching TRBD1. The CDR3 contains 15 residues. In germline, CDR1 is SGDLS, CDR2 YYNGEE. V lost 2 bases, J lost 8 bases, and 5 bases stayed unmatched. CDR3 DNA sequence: TGTGCCAGCAGCGTCACCACAGGGGGCGATTCACCCCTCCACTTT. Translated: CASSVTTGGDSPLHF.

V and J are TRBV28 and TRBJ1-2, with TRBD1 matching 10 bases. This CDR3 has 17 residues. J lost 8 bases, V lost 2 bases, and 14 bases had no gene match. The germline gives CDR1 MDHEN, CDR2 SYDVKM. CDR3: CASSLAAPGQGIDGYTF. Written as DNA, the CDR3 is TGTGCCAGCAGTTTAGCCGCCCCGGGACAGGGGATCGACGGCTACACCTTC.

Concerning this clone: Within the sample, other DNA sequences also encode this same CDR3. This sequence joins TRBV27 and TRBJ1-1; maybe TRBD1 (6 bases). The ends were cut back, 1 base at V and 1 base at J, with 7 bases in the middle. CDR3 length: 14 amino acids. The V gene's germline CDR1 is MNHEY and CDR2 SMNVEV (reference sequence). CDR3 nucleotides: TGTGCCAGCAGTTTATACAGGGAGAACACTGAAGCTTTCTTT. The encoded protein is CASSLYRENTEAFF.

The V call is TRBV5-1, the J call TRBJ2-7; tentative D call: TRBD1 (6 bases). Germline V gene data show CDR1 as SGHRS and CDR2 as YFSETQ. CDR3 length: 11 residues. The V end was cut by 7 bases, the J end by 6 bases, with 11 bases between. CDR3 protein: CASSGQSEQYF. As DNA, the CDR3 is TGCGCCAGCTCCGGACAGTCCGAGCAGTACTTC.

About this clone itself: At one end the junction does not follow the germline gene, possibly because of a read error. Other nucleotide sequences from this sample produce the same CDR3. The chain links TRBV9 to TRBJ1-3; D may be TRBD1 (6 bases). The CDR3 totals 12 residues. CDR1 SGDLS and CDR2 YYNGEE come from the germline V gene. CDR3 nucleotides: TGCGCCAGCAGCGTAGGGGGAGACACCATATATTTT. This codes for CASSVGGDTIYF.

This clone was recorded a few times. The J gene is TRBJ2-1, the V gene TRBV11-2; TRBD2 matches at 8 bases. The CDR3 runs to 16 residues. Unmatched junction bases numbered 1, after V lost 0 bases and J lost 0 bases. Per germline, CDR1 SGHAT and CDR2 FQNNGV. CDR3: CASSLESGSSYNEQFF. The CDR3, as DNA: TGTGCCAGCAGCTTAGAGAGCGGGAGCTCCTACAATGAGCAGTTCTTC. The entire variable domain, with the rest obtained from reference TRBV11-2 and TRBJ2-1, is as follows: EAGVAQSPRYKIIEKRQSVAFWCNPISGHATLYWYQQILGQGPKLLIQFQNNGVVDDSQLPKDRFSAERLKGVDSTLKIQPAKLEDSAVYLCASSLESGSSYNEQFFGPGTRLTVL.

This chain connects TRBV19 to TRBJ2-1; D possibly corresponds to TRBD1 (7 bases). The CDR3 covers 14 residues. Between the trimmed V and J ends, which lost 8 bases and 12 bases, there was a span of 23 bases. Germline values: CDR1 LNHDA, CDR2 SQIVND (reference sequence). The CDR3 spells CASLRDRYFLWQFF. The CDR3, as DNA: TGTGCCAGTCTGCGGGACAGATATTTTTTGTGGCAGTTCTTC. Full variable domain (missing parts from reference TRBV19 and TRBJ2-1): DGGITQSPKYLFRKEGQNVTLSCEQNLNHDAMYWYRQDPGQGLRLIYYSQIVNDFQKGDIAEGYSVSREKKESFPLTVTSAQKNPTAFYLCASLRDRYFLWQFFGPGTRLTVL.